This T cell receptor beta chain was recovered during a study of cytomegalovirus exposure and HLA in healthy donors. Using immunoSEQ multiplex PCR, the repertoire was profiled, and TCRdb retains in-frame clones only, with some absent. The profile shows around 50,000 clones, 94% of them singletons. The CDR3 length is 13 residues. Germline V gene sequence: CDR1 MDHEN, CDR2 SYDVKM. J was trimmed by 6 bases and V by 6 bases; bases with no gene match: 7. The chain links TRBV28 to TRBJ1-1; 7 bases agree with TRBD1. This clonotype was obtained from a woman aged 18-35 years in good health and CMV-seropositive. Sequences were obtained from PBMCs. Written as DNA, the CDR3 is TGTGCCAGCAGGGAGACAGGGTCGGCTGAAGCTTTCTTT. It encodes CASRETGSAEAFF.